The T cell receptor (beta chain) described here comes from a study of T-cell memory formation after mild COVID-19. There are 16 residues in the CDR3. Deletions cut 4 bases from V and 1 base from J, with 16 bases between. This clonotype is a singleton in its sample. TCRdb recomputed calls from the 5' RACE reads with MiXCR, one row per CDR3 protein. The table lists under 300,000 distinct CDR3 sequences, 18% of them singletons. The J gene is TRBJ1-1, the V gene TRBV12-3 or TRBV12-4, with a possible D match to TRBD1 (5 bases). Sequences were obtained from PBMCs or a T cell subset sorted from them (not recorded which). The receptor was isolated from a man aged 18 to 29 who had mild COVID-19 (a few samples of this study predate the infection). Cell type and time point are not known. This CDR3 reads CASSSDRTTKNTEAFF. The CDR3 DNA sequence: TGTGCCAGCAGTTCCGACAGAACTACTAAGAACACTGAAGCTTTCTTT.